This TCR beta chain was recovered during a study of vaccination and CD4 T cells after COVID-19 (dated by TCRdb to between 2021 and 2023). General notes on the study: Every convalescent patient had a positive nasal swab PCR test for SARS-CoV-2, with mild disease in 8 to 10 patients and severe disease in one. The convalescent cohort comprised six males and four females, including two Hispanic individuals, seven Caucasians, two Asians and one multiracial person. Participants received two doses of either the Pfizer-BioNTech BNT162b2 vaccine (n=8) or the Moderna mRNA-1273 vaccine (n=2). Post-COVID blood samples were collected from convalescent patients a median of approximately 93 days after diagnosis, with a range of about 30 to 170 days. The spike-specific CD4+ TCR repertoire was compared before and after mRNA vaccination in approximately ten COVID-19 convalescent patients and a few infection-naive healthy vaccine recipients. Post-vaccine blood samples were collected a median of about 11 weeks after the second vaccine dose, ranging from about 12 to 241 days. The cultures were stimulated with overlapping spike peptide pools from SARS-CoV-2 and from the common cold coronaviruses HCoV-NL63, HCoV-OC43 and HCoV-229E. Control cultures used a CEFX viral epitope pool as positive control, an HIV-1 Nef peptide pool as negative control, or no peptide.

The method was PCR. DNA from cultured CD4+ T cells was subjected to TCR sequencing with the Oncomine TCR Beta short-read assay at the Johns Hopkins FTIC core. Genomic DNA was extracted from the cultured CD4+ T cells with the QIAamp micro DNA kit. The Oncomine TCR Beta libraries from cultured CD4+ T cells were pooled using unique dual indexes and then sequenced on an Illumina iSeq 100. The source study handled its data this way. Non-productive sequences were removed, and CDR3s that did not start with C, did not end with F or W, or were shorter than 7 amino acids were discarded. The MANAFEST web application identified antigen-specific clonotypes by comparing peptide-stimulated wells against reference wells and other culture wells. For a clone to be called positive, the clone needed an FDR below 0.05, an odds ratio above 5, and a productive frequency above 0.1% in at least two of three replicate wells. Cross-reactive clonotypes were defined as significantly expanded in both SARS-CoV-2 spike wells and at least one common cold coronavirus spike condition. Similarity between CDR3 sequences was evaluated in R version 3.6.1 using Levenshtein distances (stringdist) and unrooted phylogenetic trees (ape). Using fastp trimming at Q25 and MiXCR clonotype assembly, TCRdb reanalyzed the public sequencing data and kept in-frame beta chains. All rows with the same CDR3 protein become a single entry with the most common DNA and genes. TCRdb, not the authors, supplied the V and J calls. This sample has 9,000 to 10,000 distinct CDR3 sequences in its table, and over 35% of those were observed once. The ten largest clones represent 16% of the sample.

Points the paper makes about the study in general: In convalescent patients, a median approximately 86% of post-vaccine SARS-CoV-2-reactive clones were detected only after vaccination, and vaccine-specific priming was suggested by this finding. The number of convalescent patients in the study was relatively small, and the study did not examine early timepoints following natural infection. Of the vaccine-specific clones in convalescent patients, 304 of 307, or nearly all, reacted only to SARS-CoV-2 spike and did not cross-react with common cold coronaviruses. The median count of SARS-CoV-2-reactive clonotypes went up from around 23 after infection to around 38 after vaccination, although the change was not significant.

Reading the germline V gene gives CDR1 SGHAT and CDR2 FQNNGV. From cysteine to phenylalanine, the CDR3 is 17 amino acids long. The read is trimmed to its CDR3 DNA, 51 bases read in frame from base 1. V is shortened by 1 base, J by 0 bases, and the region joining them spans 14 bases. Explained via the paper, the treatment or condition label denotes: roughly 11-day PBMC culture with coronavirus spike peptide pools or control peptides (ViraFEST assay). The ViraFEST assay was used in the study, in which antigen-specific T cells were expanded with peptide pools and expanded clonotypes were subsequently identified by TCR sequencing. The convalescent patients' positive SARS-CoV-2 PCR tests were from March to December 2020, which was before the Alpha, Beta and Delta variants emerged in the United States. Fewer than 2.5 million PBMCs per well were cultured in IMDM with roughly 5% human AB serum and roughly 9.3 IU/ml IL-2, plus 10 ug/ml peptide pools. Half of the culture medium was replaced with fresh IL-2-containing medium on days 3 and 7. CD4+ T cells were isolated after 10 days of culture through negative selection using the EasySep CD4+ T cell isolation kit. Ficoll-Paque Plus gradient centrifugation was used to isolate PBMCs from whole blood, and the isolated PBMCs were then either used fresh or cryopreserved at -140C. In general, triplicate wells were set up for every culture condition.

This clonotype was counted only a few times. It lacks a known antigen. No base quality information exists; no much larger clone differs at one position. The rearrangement combines TRBV11-2 with TRBJ2-3, with the D gene not clear enough to name. Input material: CD4+ T cells from blood, cultured in vitro. The sequence came from a human donor who had recovered from COVID-19. The CDR3 region: CASSLGSKTLSTDTQYF. The nucleotide sequence reads TGTGCCAGCAGCTTAGGTTCCAAAACCCTAAGCACAGATACGCAGTATTTT.